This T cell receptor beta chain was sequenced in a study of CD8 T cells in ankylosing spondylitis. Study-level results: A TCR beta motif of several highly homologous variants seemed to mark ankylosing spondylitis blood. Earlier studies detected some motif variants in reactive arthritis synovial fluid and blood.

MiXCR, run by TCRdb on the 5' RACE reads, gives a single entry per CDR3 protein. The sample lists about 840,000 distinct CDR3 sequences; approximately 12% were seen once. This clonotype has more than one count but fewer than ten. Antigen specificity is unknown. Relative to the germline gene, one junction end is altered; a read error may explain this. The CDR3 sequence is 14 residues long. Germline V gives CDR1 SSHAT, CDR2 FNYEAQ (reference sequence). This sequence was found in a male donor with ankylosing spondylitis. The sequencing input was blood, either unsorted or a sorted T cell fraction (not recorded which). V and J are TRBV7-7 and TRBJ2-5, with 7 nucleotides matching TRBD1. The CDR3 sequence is CASSPRDSLETQYF. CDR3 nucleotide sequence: TGTGCTAGCAGCCCCCGGGACAGCCTCGAGACCCAGTACTTC.